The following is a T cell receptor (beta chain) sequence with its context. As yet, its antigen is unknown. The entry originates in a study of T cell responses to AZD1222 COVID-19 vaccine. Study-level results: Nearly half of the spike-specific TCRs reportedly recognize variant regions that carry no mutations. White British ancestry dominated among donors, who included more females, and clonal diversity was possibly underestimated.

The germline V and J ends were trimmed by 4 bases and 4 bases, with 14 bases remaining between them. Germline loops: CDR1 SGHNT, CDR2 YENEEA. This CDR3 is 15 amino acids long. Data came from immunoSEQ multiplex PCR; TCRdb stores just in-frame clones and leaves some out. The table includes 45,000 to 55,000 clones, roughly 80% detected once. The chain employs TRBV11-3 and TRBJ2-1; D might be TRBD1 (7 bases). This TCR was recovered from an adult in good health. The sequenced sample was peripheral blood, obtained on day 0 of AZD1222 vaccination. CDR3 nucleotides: TGTGCCAGCAGCTCGCGCGGGGACAGATACAATGAGCAGTTCTTC. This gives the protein CASSSRGDRYNEQFF.